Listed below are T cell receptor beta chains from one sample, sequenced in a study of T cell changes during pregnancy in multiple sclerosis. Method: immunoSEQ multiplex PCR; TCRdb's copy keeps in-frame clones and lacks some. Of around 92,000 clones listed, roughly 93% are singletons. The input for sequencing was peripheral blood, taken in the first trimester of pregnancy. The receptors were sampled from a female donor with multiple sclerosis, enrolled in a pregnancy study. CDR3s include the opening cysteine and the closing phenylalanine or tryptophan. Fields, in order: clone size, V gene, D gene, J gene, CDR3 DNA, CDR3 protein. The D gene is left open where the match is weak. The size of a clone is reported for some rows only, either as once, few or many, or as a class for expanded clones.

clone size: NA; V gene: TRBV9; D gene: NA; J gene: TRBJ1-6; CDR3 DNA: TGTGCCAGCAGCGTAGCTTGGTCAGGCGATTCACCCCTCCACTTT; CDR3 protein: CASSVAWSGDSPLHF
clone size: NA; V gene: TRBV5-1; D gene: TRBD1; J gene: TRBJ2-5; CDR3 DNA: TGCGCCAGCAGCTTGGCAGGGGGCCGGGAAGAGACCCAGTACTTC; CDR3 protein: CASSLAGGREETQYF
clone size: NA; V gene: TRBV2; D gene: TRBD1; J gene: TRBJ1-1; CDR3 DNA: TGTGCCAGCATGCAGGGGGGTGAAGCTTTCTTT; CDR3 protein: CASMQGGEAFF
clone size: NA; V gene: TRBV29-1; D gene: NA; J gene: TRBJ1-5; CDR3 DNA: TGCAGCGTTGGCGGGAATAGCAATCAGCCCCAGCATTTT; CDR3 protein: CSVGGNSNQPQHF
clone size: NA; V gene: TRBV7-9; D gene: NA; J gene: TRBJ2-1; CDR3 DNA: TGTGCCAGCAGCTTAGTTCCGGCTAGCTCCTACAATGAGCAGTTCTTC; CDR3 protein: CASSLVPASSYNEQFF
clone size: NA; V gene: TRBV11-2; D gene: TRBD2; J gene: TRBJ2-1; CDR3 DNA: TGTGCCAGCAGCATCTTAGCGGGGGGGCTTATACATGAGCAGTTCTTC; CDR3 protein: CASSILAGGLIHEQFF
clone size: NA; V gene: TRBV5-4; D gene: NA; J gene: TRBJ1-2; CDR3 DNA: TGTGCCAGCACCCAAACCGCAGGGCGCGGGATTTCTGGCTACACCTTC; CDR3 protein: CASTQTAGRGISGYTF
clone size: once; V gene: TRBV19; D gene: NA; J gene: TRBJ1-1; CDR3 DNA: TGTGCCAGTAGTAGAAACAGGGTCCTCAACACTGAAGCTTTCTTT; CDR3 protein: CASSRNRVLNTEAFF
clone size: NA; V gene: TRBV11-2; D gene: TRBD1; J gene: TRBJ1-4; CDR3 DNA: TGTGCCAGCAGCTTGTACAGGGGGGGAACTAATGAAAAACTGTTTTTT; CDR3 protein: CASSLYRGGTNEKLFF
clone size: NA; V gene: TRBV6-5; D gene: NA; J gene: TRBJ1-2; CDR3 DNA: TGTGCCAGCAGCCCCACGGGTTTGGTCTATGGCTACACCTTC; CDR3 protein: CASSPTGLVYGYTF
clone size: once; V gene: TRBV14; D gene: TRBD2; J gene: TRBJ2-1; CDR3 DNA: TGTGCCAGCAGCGACAACCTAGGGACTAGCGGGGGTAACGATGAGCAGTTCTTC; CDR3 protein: CASSDNLGTSGGNDEQFF
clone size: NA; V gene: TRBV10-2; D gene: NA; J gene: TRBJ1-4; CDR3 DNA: TGCGCCAGCAGTGAGCCGGGGAGCGCTGATAATGAAAAACTGTTTTTT; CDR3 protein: CASSEPGSADNEKLFF
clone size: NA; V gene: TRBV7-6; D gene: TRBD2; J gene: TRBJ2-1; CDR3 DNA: TGTGCCAGCAGCGGGGGACTAGCGGGGGCAAACAATGAGCAGTTCTTC; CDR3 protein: CASSGGLAGANNEQFF
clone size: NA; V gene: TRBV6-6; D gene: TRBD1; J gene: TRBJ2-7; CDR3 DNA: TGTGCCAGCAGCCAAACAGGGGTCGGCGAGCAGTACTTC; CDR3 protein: CASSQTGVGEQYF
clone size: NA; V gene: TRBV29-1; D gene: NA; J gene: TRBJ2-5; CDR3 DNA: TGCAGCGTTGGACTAATCGAAGAGACCCAGTACTTC; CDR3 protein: CSVGLIEETQYF
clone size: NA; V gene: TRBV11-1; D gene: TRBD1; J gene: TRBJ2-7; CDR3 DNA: TGTGCCAGCAGCCCATTTACCGGGACAGGCAACTCCTACGAGCAGTACTTC; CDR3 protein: CASSPFTGTGNSYEQYF
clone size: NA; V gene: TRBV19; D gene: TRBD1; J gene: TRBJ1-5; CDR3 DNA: TGTGCCAGTAGTATTGGAACAGGGGGCAATCAGCCCCAGCATTTT; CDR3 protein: CASSIGTGGNQPQHF
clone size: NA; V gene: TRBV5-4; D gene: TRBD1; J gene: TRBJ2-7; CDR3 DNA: TGTGCCAGCAGCTTGCAGGGGGCGACCTACGAGCAGTACTTC; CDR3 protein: CASSLQGATYEQYF
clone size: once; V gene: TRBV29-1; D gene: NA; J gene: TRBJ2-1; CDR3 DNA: TGCACCATTCTGGGGGGGGGCGGTATGGCCTACAATGAGCAGTTCTTC; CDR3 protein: CTILGGGGMAYNEQFF
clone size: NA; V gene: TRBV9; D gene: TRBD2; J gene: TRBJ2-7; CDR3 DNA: TGTGCCAGCAGTCCCGACGGGACTACGGGGCAGTACTTC; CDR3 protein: CASSPDGTTGQYF
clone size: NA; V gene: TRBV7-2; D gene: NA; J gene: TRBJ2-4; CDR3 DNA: TGTGCCAGCAGCCCATTCGGGGAGTCGAGTAAGAACATTCAGTACTTC; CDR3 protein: CASSPFGESSKNIQYF
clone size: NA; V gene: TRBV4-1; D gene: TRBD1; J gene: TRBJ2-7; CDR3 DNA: TGCGCCAGCAGCCAAGGCGGGACAGGGGCCCTATACGAGCAGTACTTC; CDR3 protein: CASSQGGTGALYEQYF
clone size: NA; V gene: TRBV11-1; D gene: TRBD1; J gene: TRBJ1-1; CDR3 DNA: TGTGCCAGCAGCTCTGGACAGGGGAACACTGAAGCTTTCTTT; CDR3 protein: CASSSGQGNTEAFF
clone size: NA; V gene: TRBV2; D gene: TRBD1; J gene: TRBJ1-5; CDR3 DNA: TGTGCCAGCAGGGACGGACAGGGCGGTGTCCCGCTCCTGGGGAGCAATCAGCCCCAGCATTTT; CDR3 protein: CASRDGQGGVPLLGSNQPQHF
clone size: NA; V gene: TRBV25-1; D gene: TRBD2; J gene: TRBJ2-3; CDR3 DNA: TGTGCCAGCAGTGGTCCGGGACTAGCAGATACGCAGTATTTT; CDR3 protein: CASSGPGLADTQYF
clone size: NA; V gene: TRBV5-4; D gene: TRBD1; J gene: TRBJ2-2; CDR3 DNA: TGTGCCAGCAGCCGAGGGGACAGGGAGAACACCGGGGAGCTGTTTTTT; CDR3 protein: CASSRGDRENTGELFF
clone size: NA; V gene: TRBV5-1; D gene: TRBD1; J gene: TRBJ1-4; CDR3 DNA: TGCGCCAGCAGCTTGGCCGGGACAGCTGCAACTAATGAAAAACTGTTTTTT; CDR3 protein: CASSLAGTAATNEKLFF
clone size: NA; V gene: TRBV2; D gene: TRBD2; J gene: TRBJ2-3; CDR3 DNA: TGTGCCAGCAGTGAACTGGGGGGGACAGATACGCAGTATTTT; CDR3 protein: CASSELGGTDTQYF
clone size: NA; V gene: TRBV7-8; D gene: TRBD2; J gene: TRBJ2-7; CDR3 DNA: TGTGCCAGCAGCTTATCCCCCGGCCAGGTAGCGGGGCTTAACTCCTACGAGCAGTACTTC; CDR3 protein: CASSLSPGQVAGLNSYEQYF
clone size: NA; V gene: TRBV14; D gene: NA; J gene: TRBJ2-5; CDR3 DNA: TGTGCCAGCAGCCAAGATCCCCCTCGCGGGGAGACCCAGTACTTC; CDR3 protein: CASSQDPPRGETQYF
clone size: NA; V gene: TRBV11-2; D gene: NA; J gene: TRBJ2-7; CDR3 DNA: TGTGCCAGCAGCCAATCAATCGGGGAGTACGCCGAGCAGTACTTC; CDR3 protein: CASSQSIGEYAEQYF
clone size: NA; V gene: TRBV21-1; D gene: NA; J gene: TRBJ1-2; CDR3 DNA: TGTGCCAGCAGCACGACGACAGGGGAGAGAGGCTATGGCTACACCTTC; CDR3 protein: CASSTTTGERGYGYTF
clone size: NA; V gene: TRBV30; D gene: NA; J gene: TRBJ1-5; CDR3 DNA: TGTGCCTGGAGTTACGGGACCGCGGGGGGACAGCCCCAGCATTTT; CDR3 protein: CAWSYGTAGGQPQHF
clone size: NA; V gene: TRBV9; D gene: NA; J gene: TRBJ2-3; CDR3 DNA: TGTGCCAGCAGCGTAGAGCTAACCGTCCCAGATACGCAGTATTTT; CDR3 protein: CASSVELTVPDTQYF
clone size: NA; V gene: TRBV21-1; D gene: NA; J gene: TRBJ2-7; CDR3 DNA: TGTGCCAGCCAGGGTCAGTACTTC; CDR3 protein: CASQGQYF
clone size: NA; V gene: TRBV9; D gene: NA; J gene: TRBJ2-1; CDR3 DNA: TGTGCCAGCAGCCCCGATTTAAGCTTTCGTAGCTCCTACAATGAGCAGTTCTTC; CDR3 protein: CASSPDLSFRSSYNEQFF
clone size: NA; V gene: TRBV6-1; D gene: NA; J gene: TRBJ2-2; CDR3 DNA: TGTGCCAGCAGCCCGGGGGTTGAAACCGGGGAGCTGTTTTTT; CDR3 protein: CASSPGVETGELFF
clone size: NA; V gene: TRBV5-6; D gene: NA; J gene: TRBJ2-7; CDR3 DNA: TGTGCCAGCAGCCGGGAACACAACTACGAGCAGTACTTC; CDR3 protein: CASSREHNYEQYF
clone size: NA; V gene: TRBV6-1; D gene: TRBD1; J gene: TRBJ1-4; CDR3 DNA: TGTGCCAGCAGTCCAGGACAGGGTAATGAAAAACTGTTTTTT; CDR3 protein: CASSPGQGNEKLFF
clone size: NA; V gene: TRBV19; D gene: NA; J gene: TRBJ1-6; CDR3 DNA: TGTGCCAGTAGTAACAGGGTTTCACCCCTCCACTTT; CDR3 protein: CASSNRVSPLHF
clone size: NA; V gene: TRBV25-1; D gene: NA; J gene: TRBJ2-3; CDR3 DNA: TGTGCCAGCAGTGTCGGTACCGCTAGCACAGATACGCAGTATTTT; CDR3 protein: CASSVGTASTDTQYF
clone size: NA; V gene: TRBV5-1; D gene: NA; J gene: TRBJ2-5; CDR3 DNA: TGCGCCAGCAGCCGTACTAGTTTCCAAGAGACCCAGTACTTC; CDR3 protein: CASSRTSFQETQYF
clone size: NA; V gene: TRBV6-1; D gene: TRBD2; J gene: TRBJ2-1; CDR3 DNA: TGTGCCAGCAGTGACAGACTAGCGGGGGGCCACAATGAGCAGTTCTTC; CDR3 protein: CASSDRLAGGHNEQFF
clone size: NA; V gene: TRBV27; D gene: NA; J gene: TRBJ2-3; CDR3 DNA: TGTGCCAGCAGTTTCGGAGATACGCAGTATTTT; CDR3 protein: CASSFGDTQYF
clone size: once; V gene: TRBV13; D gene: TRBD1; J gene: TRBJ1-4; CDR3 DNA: TGTGCCAGCAGCAACCGGGACAGGACGTTCAATGAAAAACTGTTTTTT; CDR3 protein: CASSNRDRTFNEKLFF
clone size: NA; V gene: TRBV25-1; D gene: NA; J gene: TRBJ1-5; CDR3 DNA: TGTGCCAGCAGTGCCACCGGGACACGCAATCAGCCCCAGCATTTT; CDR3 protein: CASSATGTRNQPQHF
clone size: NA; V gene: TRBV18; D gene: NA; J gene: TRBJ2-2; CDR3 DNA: TGTGCCAGCTCACCACCGGTAGATTCCGGGGAGCTGTTTTTT; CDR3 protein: CASSPPVDSGELFF